The clone carrying this T cell receptor beta chain was counted once. Its specificity is unknown. This sample was included in a study of cytomegalovirus exposure and HLA in healthy donors. General study points: Cytomegalovirus-associated TCR beta chains were listed, numbering 150 to 200.

The CDR3 runs 14 residues. CDR1 and CDR2 (germline): MDHEN, SYDVKM. The germline V and J ends were trimmed by 5 bases and 0 bases, with 8 bases remaining between them. The PCR contained 60 Vbeta and 13 Jbeta primers. The data were produced by immunoSEQ multiplex PCR, yet TCRdb's version contains in-frame clones alone and is incomplete. The sample records fewer than 75,000 clones, around 75% being singletons. Sequencing used PBMCs. This sequence joins TRBV28 and TRBJ1-3; D gene ambiguous. This clonotype was sampled from a man aged 70-80 years in good health and CMV-seronegative. The CDR3 DNA sequence: TGTGCCAGCAGTCCCCTAACCTCTGGAAACACCATATATTTT. Translated, it gives CASSPLTSGNTIYF.